This TCR beta chain was observed in a study of post-analysis software for immune sequencing data. Germline CDR1 SEHNR, CDR2 FQNEAQ (reference sequence). V lost 2 bases and J 3 bases, leaving 17 bases between the germline ends. There are 16 residues in the CDR3. On this clonotype: Its antigen is undetermined.

Prepared libraries of TCR beta cDNA carried unique molecular identifiers. TCRdb passed the PCR reads through MiXCR, listing each CDR3 protein once. The sample includes roughly 730,000 distinct CDR3 sequences, 25% to 30% of them seen just once. Study outcomes and limitations: Higher frequency in patients than in controls was seen for several TRBV segments, with TRBV5-6, TRBV5-1 and TRBV20-1 among them. Significantly lower normalized Chao1 diversity was seen in multiple sclerosis patients than in controls. Strong same-batch co-clustering of samples appeared with F measure clustering.

The V and J genes are TRBV7-9 and TRBJ2-7; TRBD2 might be the D (5 bases). This TCR was sampled from a girl aged 10 to 17 with multiple sclerosis. The sequencing input was blood. CDR3 sequence (DNA): TGTGCCAGCAGCTTAAGTTTCGGGATCAGTCTCTACGAGCAGTACTTC. This gives the protein CASSLSFGISLYEQYF.